These 28 T cell receptor beta chains were sequenced from one sample in a study of regulatory T cells in long-lasting Graves disease. The time point is: newly diagnosed GD, antithyroid drugs for less than 3 months. Researchers made the TCR library from RNA that was extracted from PBMCs. With iRepertoire HTBI primers and Arm-PCR of CDR3 regions, TCR beta libraries were built. A single record per CDR3 protein comes from TCRdb applying MiXCR to the multiplex PCR reads. The profile shows 350,000 to 500,000 distinct CDR3 sequences, 14% of them singletons. These data also formed part of another study, on T cells in Graves' hyperthyroidism and ophthalmopathy.

The material was peripheral blood mononuclear cells (PBMCs), obtained at new diagnosis, from a patient treated with antithyroid drugs. The receptors shown here come from a woman in her forties or fifties with Graves disease.

In this sample, this clonotype turned up a few times. This chain joins TRBV20-1 and TRBJ2-7; a weak D match, TRBD1 (6 bases). V shed 7 bases and J shed 2 bases, with 15 bases lying between them. This CDR3 is 13 amino acids long. CDR1 and CDR2 from the germline V gene are DFQATT and SNEGSKA (reference sequence). CDR3 residues: CSVWGHRTYEQYF. The CDR3 coding sequence is TGCAGTGTATGGGGACACCGAACCTACGAGCAGTACTTC.

The sample holds many counts of this clonotype. The J gene is TRBJ2-1, the V gene TRBV12-3 or TRBV12-4; 10 bases match TRBD1. Trimming at V came to 7 bases and at J to 1 base, leaving 19 bases not matched to a gene. CDR3 size: 20 residues. The CDR3 DNA follows: TGTGCCAGCAATCCTATGTCCCGGGACAGGGGTTCCGGGTCCTACAATGAGCAGTTCTTC. It specifies CASNPMSRDRGSGSYNEQFF.

This clonotype was seen more than once but under ten times. The J gene is TRBJ2-2, the V gene TRBV29-1; D gene unclear. This CDR3 has 13 amino acids. From germline, CDR1 is SQVTM and CDR2 ANQGSEA. The ends were cut back, 3 bases at V and 3 bases at J, with 8 bases in the middle. The CDR3 bases are TGCAGCGTTGACGAGCTTGACACCGGGGAGCTGTTTTTT. This sequence encodes CSVDELDTGELFF.

This clonotype was seen ten or more times. The J gene is TRBJ2-1, the V gene TRBV5-5; TRBD2 matches 11 bases. Germline CDR1 SGHKS, CDR2 YYEKEE (reference sequence). The CDR3 contains 16 residues. Unmatched junction bases numbered 12, after V lost 7 bases and J lost 6 bases. The CDR3 reads CASGPPGLAATNEQFF. The CDR3 DNA reads TGTGCCAGCGGACCCCCGGGACTAGCGGCAACCAATGAGCAGTTCTTC.

This clonotype has a count of ten or more. The chain combines TRBV5-1 with TRBJ2-1, with a weak D call TRBD2 (5 bases). This CDR3 region has 14 residues. V lost 2 bases, J lost 2 bases, and 8 bases lay in between. Germline lookup yields CDR1 SGHRS and CDR2 YFSETQ. CDR3 sequence: CASSLPGTYNEQFF. The CDR3 DNA is TGCGCCAGCAGCTTACCCGGGACCTACAATGAGCAGTTCTTC.

This rearrangement joins TRBV28 to TRBJ2-1; 9 nucleotides agree with TRBD2. CDR1 and CDR2 from the germline V gene are MDHEN and SYDVKM. V dropped 6 bases and J dropped 3; count of bases not matched to a gene: 12. The CDR3 length is 17 residues. The CDR3 loop reads CASSPGLARVFYNEQFF. DNA of the CDR3: TGTGCCAGCAGCCCAGGACTAGCGAGAGTTTTCTACAATGAGCAGTTCTTC.

Comments on this clonotype: A much larger clonotype is one base distant, so this may be a read error. The rearrangement links TRBV28 to TRBJ2-1; the match to TRBD2 covers 9 bases. The CDR3 is 16 amino acids. Germline CDR1 MDHEN, CDR2 SYDVKM. The CDR3 is CASSPYSGSSYDEQFF. CDR3 nucleotide sequence: TGTGCCAGCAGCCCCTATAGCGGGAGCTCCTACGATGAGCAGTTCTTC.

The rearrangement links TRBV7-8 to TRBJ1-4, with no clear D. V lost 6 bases and J 4 bases, leaving 15 bases between the germline ends. The CDR3 totals 15 residues. Germline values: CDR1 SGHVS, CDR2 FQNEAQ. The CDR3 here is CASRPGIGFNEKLFF. The DNA of the CDR3 is TGTGCCAGCAGACCAGGAATCGGATTTAATGAAAAACTGTTTTTT. The variable domain in full, completed from reference TRBV7-8 and TRBJ1-4, reads GAGVSQSPRYKVAKRGQDVALRCDPISGHVSLFWYQQALGQGPEFLTYFQNEAQLDKSGLPSDRFFAERPEGSVSTLKIQRTQQEDSAVYLCASRPGIGFNEKLFFGSGTQLSVL.

A few counts support this clonotype. The V gene is TRBV5-4, the J gene TRBJ2-1, with TRBD2 identical over 10 bases. Germline values: CDR1 SGHNT, CDR2 YYREEE (reference sequence). V shed 0 bases, J shed 7 bases, and the junction held 4 bases outside the gene matches. There are 15 residues in the CDR3. The CDR3 DNA reads TGTGCCAGCAGCTTGGAAACTAGCGGGATGAATGAGCAGTTCTTC. It yields the protein CASSLETSGMNEQFF.

Regarding this clonotype: Since a much larger clone is just one base distant, this may be a read error. The rearrangement uses TRBV6-2 or TRBV6-3 and TRBJ2-7, with no clear D. Germline V gene lookup returns CDR1 MNHEY and CDR2 SVGEGT. The CDR3 has 16 amino acids. Trimming removed 5 bases at V and 0 bases at J, with 17 bases between. CDR3 region: CASSDPLRQGSYEQYF. The DNA for the CDR3 is TGTGCCAGCAGTGACCCCCTTCGACAAGGCTCCTACGAGCAGTACTTC.

This clonotype showed up many times. The chain employs TRBV2 and TRBJ2-6; D not resolved. CDR3 length equals 15 residues. Trimming took off 1 base at V and 0 bases at J, with 4 bases between the two ends. The germline V gene has CDR1 SNHLY and CDR2 FYNNEI. CDR3 DNA: TGTGCCAGCAGTGAAGGGGACTCTGGGGCCAACGTCCTGACTTTC. Protein sequence: CASSEGDSGANVLTF.

This clonotype has ten or more counts. This rearrangement joins TRBV29-1 to TRBJ2-1; D is unresolved. There are 12 residues in the CDR3. Trimming shortened V by 3 bases and J by 8 bases, and 11 bases separated the two germline ends. CDR1 is SQVTM and CDR2 is ANQGSEA in the germline V gene. CDR3 in DNA: TGCAGCGTTGAGTTGGTAGGGTATGAGCAGTTCTTC. Its protein is CSVELVGYEQFF.

This clonotype was seen at least ten times. J is TRBJ2-1 and V is TRBV6-5, with D possibly being TRBD2 (6 bases). The CDR3 sequence is 17 residues long. In germline, CDR1 is MNHEY, CDR2 SVGAGI. Trimming took 3 bases from V and 0 from J, leaving 15 bases between them. The CDR3 sequence is CASSYFRPGDSYNEQFF. In nucleotides, the CDR3 is TGTGCCAGCAGTTATTTCCGTCCGGGAGACTCCTACAATGAGCAGTTCTTC.

This clonotype occurred many times. The chain recombines TRBV11-1 with TRBJ2-1, with 10 bases lining up with TRBD2. Germline lookup yields CDR1 SGHAT and CDR2 FQDESV (reference sequence). V was pared by 5 bases and J by 2 bases, with 6 bases of the junction left unmatched. The CDR3 has 16 amino acids. CDR3 in amino acids: CASSLPGLAAYNEQFF. The CDR3 nucleotides read TGTGCCAGCAGCCTCCCCGGACTAGCGGCCTACAATGAGCAGTTCTTC.

This clonotype was picked up many times. The rearrangement links TRBV2 to TRBJ2-1; 13 nucleotides agree with TRBD2. Germline CDR1 is SNHLY and CDR2 is FYNNEI. V gave up 7 bases and J gave up 8 bases; unmatched junction bases: 8. This CDR3 region has 15 residues. The CDR3 nucleotides read TGTGCCAGCAATGGACTAGCGGGAGAAGGAGATGAGCAGTTCTTC. It encodes CASNGLAGEGDEQFF.

This clonotype appeared a few times. The chain carries TRBV3-1 and TRBJ1-4; D is undetermined. The CDR3 has 12 amino acids. Trimming removed 0 bases at V and 11 bases at J, with 7 bases between. Looked up from germline, CDR1 is LGHDT and CDR2 is YNNKEL (reference sequence). The CDR3 spells CASSQDYSKLFF. The CDR3 DNA follows: TGTGCCAGCAGCCAAGACTACAGCAAACTGTTTTTT.

This clonotype occurred a few times. The V and J genes are TRBV27 and TRBJ2-1; 11 bases agree with TRBD1. J was trimmed by 8 bases and V by 5 bases; bases with no gene match: 11. CDR1 is MNHEY and CDR2 is SMNVEV in the germline V gene (reference sequence). This CDR3 is built from 16 residues. The CDR3 DNA follows: TGTGCCAGCAGTCATATCAGGACAGGGGGCGCCGATGAGCAGTTCTTC. The encoded protein is CASSHIRTGGADEQFF.

V and J are TRBV5-1 and TRBJ2-3, with 7 bases lining up with TRBD2. With V trimmed by 4 bases and J by 4 bases, 18 bases remained unmatched. The CDR3 is 18 amino acids. From germline, CDR1 is SGHRS and CDR2 YFSETQ. Here the CDR3 reads CASSPSSGGYLGPDTQYF. The DNA of the CDR3 is TGCGCCAGCAGCCCCAGCTCGGGGGGTTACCTGGGCCCAGATACGCAGTATTTT.

This clonotype was observed a few times. The chain couples TRBV7-9 to TRBJ2-7, with D maybe TRBD1 (5 bases). The CDR3 is 14 residues long. Germline V gene lookup returns CDR1 SEHNR and CDR2 FQNEAQ (reference sequence). V gave up 5 bases and J gave up 0 bases, with 11 bases separating them. This CDR3 reads CASSPEQVSYEQYF. The DNA of the CDR3 is TGTGCCAGCAGCCCGGAACAGGTCTCCTACGAGCAGTACTTC.

This clonotype was picked up many times. The chain combines TRBV28 with TRBJ2-4, with D perhaps matching TRBD1 (6 bases). In germline, CDR1 is MDHEN, CDR2 SYDVKM. Deletions cut 6 bases from V and 7 bases from J, with 19 bases between. The CDR3 loop spans 15 amino acids. The CDR3 reads CASSPRGKEQNIQYF. The CDR3 bases are TGTGCCAGCAGCCCCAGGGGAAAGGAGCAGAACATTCAGTACTTC.

In this sample, this clonotype turned up a few times. This chain uses TRBV10-3 with TRBJ2-5; 9 bases are shared with TRBD2. The CDR3 covers 16 residues. Germline lookup yields CDR1 ENHRY and CDR2 SYGVKD. Germline trimming cut 2 bases from V and 5 bases from J; bases unmatched to any gene: 9. CDR3 in DNA: TGTGCCATCAGTGAGCAGGCTAGCGGGATGGGTGAGACCCAGTACTTC. It is translated as CAISEQASGMGETQYF.

The rearrangement uses TRBV7-6 and TRBJ2-1; D uncertain. The germline V gene has CDR1 SGHVS and CDR2 FNYEAQ. V lost 3 bases to trimming and J lost 9 bases, with 9 bases between them. The CDR3 totals 12 residues. The CDR3 reads CASSFPRGEQFF. The CDR3 DNA reads as TGTGCCAGCAGCTTCCCCAGAGGTGAGCAGTTCTTC.

A note on this clonotype: A read error is possible here, since a much larger clone lies one base away. The chain has TRBV2 and TRBJ1-2; tentative D call: TRBD1 (6 bases). This CDR3 is 15 amino acids long. Looked up from germline, CDR1 is SNHLY and CDR2 is FYNNEI. The CDR3 loop is CANSDRQAANDGYTF. Here the CDR3 DNA reads TGTGCCAACAGTGACCGACAGGCAGCTAATGATGGCTACACCTTC. Together with reference TRBV2 and TRBJ1-2, the CDR3 gives the full variable domain: EPEVTQTPSHQVTQMGQEVILRCVPISNHLYFYWYRQILGQKVEFLVSFYNNEISEKSEIFDDQFSVERPDGSNFTLKIRSTKLEDSAMYFCANSDRQAANDGYTFGSGTRLTVV.

This clonotype was counted only a few times. The J gene is TRBJ2-1, the V gene TRBV29-1; 12 bases fit TRBD2. Germline trimming cut 6 bases from V and 9 bases from J; bases unmatched to any gene: 12. CDR1 SQVTM and CDR2 ANQGSEA come from the germline V gene. The CDR3 loop spans 15 amino acids. Here the CDR3 reads CSVAGLAGLGGEQFF. The CDR3, as DNA: TGCAGCGTCGCCGGACTAGCGGGACTCGGGGGTGAGCAGTTCTTC.

The V gene is TRBV5-4, the J gene TRBJ2-5; D remains ambiguous. Germline V gene data show CDR1 as SGHNT and CDR2 as YYREEE (reference sequence). The CDR3 runs to 11 residues. The V end was cut by 9 bases, the J end by 5 bases, with 11 bases between. The CDR3 sequence is CATYLGETQYF. Written as DNA, the CDR3 is TGTGCCACCTATTTAGGGGAGACCCAGTACTTC.

This clonotype has a count of ten or more. The V and J genes are TRBV11-2 and TRBJ2-7; D may be TRBD2 (6 bases). The V end was cut by 4 bases, the J end by 0 bases, with 13 bases between. Germline values: CDR1 SGHAT, CDR2 FQNNGV. This CDR3 has 15 amino acids. CDR3 region: CASSWTTLSSYEQYF. The CDR3 DNA sequence: TGTGCCAGCAGCTGGACTACTCTCAGCTCCTACGAGCAGTACTTC.

The sample holds many counts of this clonotype. This rearrangement joins TRBV24-1 to TRBJ2-5, with D perhaps assigned TRBD1 or TRBD2 (5 bases each). V was cut by 6 bases and J by 4 bases, with 11 bases left in between. The CDR3 spans 13 residues. The germline V gene encodes CDR1 KGHDR and CDR2 SFDVKD. The CDR3 region is CATSRTGTETQYF. The CDR3 DNA reads TGTGCCACCAGTCGAACCGGGACAGAGACCCAGTACTTC.

The gene calls are TRBV4-1 and TRBJ2-6, with D perhaps being TRBD1 or TRBD2 (5 bases each). This CDR3 region has 17 residues. V lost 6 bases to trimming and J lost 0 bases, with 15 bases between them. Germline-derived CDR1 and CDR2 are MGHRA and YSYEKL. CDR3 sequence (DNA): TGCGCCAGCAGTCCAATGGGGGTTAGCTCTGGGGCCAACGTCCTGACTTTC. Translating it yields CASSPMGVSSGANVLTF.